Each of the 23 T cell receptor beta chains below was sequenced from the same sample in a study of cytomegalovirus exposure and HLA in healthy donors. PCR used 60 Vbeta primers and 13 Jbeta primers. Here immunoSEQ multiplex PCR was the method, and the copy in TCRdb shows in-frame clones only, minus some. The sample holds under 100,000 clones. Sequenced input: PBMCs. These receptor sequences come from a man under 40 in good health and CMV-seronegative.

CDR3: CASSPGTAYEQYF. CDR3 bases: TGCGCCAGCAGCCCTGGGACAGCCTACGAGCAGTACTTC. The chain is built from TRBV5-1 and TRBJ2-7, with 7 bases matching TRBD1. CDR1 and CDR2 from the germline V gene are SGHRS and YFSETQ. V lost 4 bases, J lost 2 bases, and 3 bases stayed unmatched. The CDR3 totals 13 residues.

The chain has TRBV4-2 and TRBJ2-5; no firm D call. Germline loops: CDR1 LGHNA, CDR2 YNFKEQ. The length of the CDR3 is 14 residues. V dropped 0 bases and J dropped 5 bases, with 10 bases sitting between them. CDR3 DNA sequence: TGTGCCAGCAGCCAAGAGCGAGAATGGGAGACCCAGTACTTC. The encoded protein is CASSQEREWETQYF.

The CDR3 sequence is CSVEMRLANTEAFF. As DNA, the CDR3 is TGCAGCGTTGAAATGCGGCTAGCGAACACTGAAGCTTTCTTT. J is TRBJ1-1 and V is TRBV29-1; no firm D call. Germline values: CDR1 SQVTM, CDR2 ANQGSEA. The ends were cut back, 2 bases at V and 1 base at J, with 11 bases in the middle. The CDR3 loop spans 14 amino acids.

This rearrangement joins TRBV2 to TRBJ1-2; TRBD1 matches 8 bases. This CDR3 is built from 14 residues. Per germline, CDR1 SNHLY and CDR2 FYNNEI. After removal of 6 bases from V and 4 bases from J, the junction contained 7 bases not matched to a gene. As DNA, the CDR3 is TGTGCCAGCAGCGCCGGACAGGGAGTCTATGGCTACACCTTC. Protein sequence: CASSAGQGVYGYTF.

The CDR3 nucleotides read TGTGCCACCAGCAGCCCCGACAGGGGGCGGGAGACCCAGTACTTC. It codes for CATSSPDRGRETQYF. This chain joins TRBV15 and TRBJ2-5; 10 nucleotides match TRBD1. This CDR3 comprises 15 residues. Trimming took 3 bases from V and 5 from J; bases not matched to a gene: 6. Germline V gene sequence: CDR1 LNHNV, CDR2 YYDKDF (reference sequence).

The CDR3 is CASSIRWDSREQYF. DNA for the CDR3: TGTGCCAGTAGTATTAGGTGGGACAGCCGCGAGCAGTACTTC. This sequence joins TRBV19 and TRBJ2-7; 7 nucleotides match TRBD1. Germline loops: CDR1 LNHDA, CDR2 SQIVND (reference sequence). With V trimmed by 3 bases and J by 6 bases, 8 bases remained unmatched. This CDR3 comprises 14 residues.

The chain couples TRBV7-9 to TRBJ2-5; 13 bases are a match to TRBD2. This CDR3 has 16 amino acids. V gave up 5 bases and J gave up 5 bases; unmatched junction bases: 8. Germline V gene lookup returns CDR1 SEHNR and CDR2 FQNEAQ (reference sequence). In DNA, the CDR3 is TGTGCCAGCAGCCCCGGACTAGCGGGAGCGGGGGAGACCCAGTACTTC. This translates into CASSPGLAGAGETQYF. Full variable domain (rest looked up from reference TRBV7-9 and TRBJ2-5): DTGVSQNPRHKITKRGQNVTFRCDPISEHNRLYWYRQTLGQGPEFLTYFQNEAQLEKSRLLSDRFSAERPKGSFSTLEIQRTEQGDSAMYLCASSPGLAGAGETQYFGPGTRLLVL.

The CDR3 DNA is TGTGCCAGCAGTCTGGGACAGCCGGATTCACCCCTCCACTTT. It yields the protein CASSLGQPDSPLHF. J is TRBJ1-6 and V is TRBV5-4, with 7 bases fitting TRBD1. The CDR3 has 14 amino acids. Germline CDR1 SGHNT, CDR2 YYREEE (reference sequence). The J segment lost 8 bases and the V segment lost 5 bases, leaving 7 bases of the junction unmatched.

This sequence joins TRBV4-1 and TRBJ1-3; weak D call: TRBD1 (6 bases). Germline CDR1 MGHRA, CDR2 YSYEKL. V was clipped by 4 bases and J by 4 bases, with 11 bases between them. The CDR3 extends over 14 amino acids. The CDR3 loop is CASSRVGQGNTIYF. The CDR3 DNA sequence: TGCGCCAGCAGCCGGGTAGGACAGGGAAACACCATATATTTT.

The rearrangement uses TRBV9 and TRBJ1-2; maybe TRBD1 (5 bases). The V gene's germline CDR1 is SGDLS and CDR2 YYNGEE. The CDR3 has 14 amino acids. V was clipped by 1 base and J by 3 bases, with 10 bases between them. CDR3 sequence: CASSVSDSDYGYTF. The CDR3 nucleotides are TGTGCCAGCAGCGTATCCGACAGCGACTATGGCTACACCTTC.

J is TRBJ1-1 and V is TRBV6-6; D gene ambiguous. With 2 bases removed from V and 1 base from J, the gap between germline ends came to 8 bases. CDR3 length: 14 amino acids. The V gene's germline CDR1 is MNHNY and CDR2 SVGAGI (reference sequence). The CDR3 spells CASSYPEGNTEAFF. Here the CDR3 DNA reads TGTGCCAGCAGTTACCCCGAGGGGAACACTGAAGCTTTCTTT.

This chain joins TRBV4-1 and TRBJ1-2, with D possibly matching TRBD1 (5 bases). CDR1 MGHRA and CDR2 YSYEKL come from the germline V gene. The V end lost 4 bases, the J end lost 0 bases, and 15 bases lay between the germline ends. This CDR3 spans 16 amino acids. The CDR3 DNA sequence: TGCGCCAGCAGCCTACAGCGGGCGACAGCTAACTATGGCTACACCTTC. Residues: CASSLQRATANYGYTF.

This chain joins TRBV5-1 and TRBJ1-6; the match to TRBD1 covers 7 bases. V was pared by 0 bases and J by 4 bases, with 7 bases of the junction left unmatched. The CDR3 length is 17 residues. Germline CDR1 SGHRS, CDR2 YFSETQ. DNA for the CDR3: TGCGCCAGCAGCTTGGCTTTCAGGGGGACTTATAATTCACCCCTCCACTTT. This encodes CASSLAFRGTYNSPLHF. The full variable domain, in which reference TRBV5-1 and TRBJ1-6 provide the parts outside the CDR3, is KAGVTQTPRYLIKTRGQQVTLSCSPISGHRSVSWYQQTPGQGLQFLFEYFSETQRNKGNFPGRFSGRQFSNSRSEMNVSTLELGDSALYLCASSLAFRGTYNSPLHFGNGTRLTVT.

This chain uses TRBV7-8 with TRBJ1-1, with a possible D match to TRBD1 (6 bases). The CDR3 contains 15 residues. V gave up 1 base and J gave up 3 bases, with 12 bases separating them. The germline CDR1 and CDR2 sequences are SGHVS and FQNEAQ. This chain's CDR3 is CASSLDTRGYTEAFF. The CDR3, as DNA: TGTGCCAGCAGCTTAGATACCAGGGGATACACTGAAGCTTTCTTT.

The chain is built from TRBV7-9 and TRBJ1-3, with a possible D match to TRBD1 (6 bases). This CDR3 has 16 amino acids. The germline V and J ends were trimmed by 3 bases and 0 bases, with 12 bases remaining between them. In germline, CDR1 is SEHNR, CDR2 FQNEAQ (reference sequence). CDR3 sequence reads: CASSLGAGASGNTIYF. CDR3 sequence (DNA): TGTGCCAGCAGCTTGGGGGCCGGGGCCTCTGGAAACACCATATATTTT.

This chain connects TRBV30 to TRBJ1-1, with TRBD1 identical over 9 bases. The CDR3 covers 15 residues. Germline V gene sequence: CDR1 GTSNPN, CDR2 SVGIG (reference sequence). V lost 0 bases to trimming and J lost 6 bases; unmatched junction nucleotides: 8. Here the CDR3 DNA reads TGTGCCTGGAGTGTACCGGGACAGGGTGGGGCTGAAGCTTTCTTT. Translated: CAWSVPGQGGAEAFF.

CDR3 sequence: CASSILAGSSYEQYF. The CDR3 DNA sequence: TGTGCCAGCAGCATTTTAGCGGGGAGCTCCTACGAGCAGTACTTC. The gene calls are TRBV6-5 and TRBJ2-7; 8 nucleotides line up with TRBD2. V gave up 6 bases and J gave up 0 bases; unmatched junction bases: 7. This CDR3 has 15 residues. The V gene's germline CDR1 is MNHEY and CDR2 SVGAGI.

V and J are TRBV9 and TRBJ1-1; D might be TRBD1 (6 bases). CDR1 is SGDLS and CDR2 is YYNGEE in the germline V gene. The ends were cut back, 3 bases at V and 0 bases at J, with 12 bases in the middle. The CDR3 is made up of 15 amino acids. The CDR3 DNA sequence: TGTGCCAGCAGCGCAACTGGACAGCTGAACACTGAAGCTTTCTTT. Amino acid sequence: CASSATGQLNTEAFF.

The chain combines TRBV10-2 with TRBJ2-7, with TRBD1 identical over 7 bases. CDR3 length equals 13 residues. Trimming at V came to 8 bases and at J to 0 bases, leaving 4 bases not matched to a gene. The germline V gene encodes CDR1 WSHSY and CDR2 SAAADI. The CDR3 sequence: CASARDSSYEQYF. CDR3 bases: TGCGCCAGCGCCCGGGACAGCTCCTACGAGCAGTACTTC.

The chain recombines TRBV10-3 with TRBJ1-1, with 11 bases aligning to TRBD1. There are 17 residues in the CDR3. Germline V CDR1 and CDR2: ENHRY, SYGVKD. Trimming cost V 2 bases and J 1 base; bases outside gene matches: 6. The DNA for the CDR3 is TGTGCCATCAGTGAGCCCGGGACAGGGGGTAGGAACACTGAAGCTTTCTTT. This sequence encodes CAISEPGTGGRNTEAFF.

V and J are TRBV11-2 and TRBJ1-2, with 7 bases lining up with TRBD1. Germline CDR1 is SGHAT and CDR2 is FQNNGV. The CDR3 extends over 17 amino acids. The junction had 11 bases not matched to a gene; V was cut back by 2 bases and J by 2 bases. CDR3 nucleotides: TGTGCCAGCAGCTTAACGTTGGTGAGGGGGCCGAACTATGGCTACACCTTC. Protein product: CASSLTLVRGPNYGYTF.

The chain couples TRBV28 to TRBJ2-1, with D unclear. CDR1 is MDHEN and CDR2 is SYDVKM in the germline V gene. V lost 2 bases to trimming and J lost 9 bases, with 17 bases between them. The length of the CDR3 is 15 residues. The CDR3: CASSLNGLNGGEQFF. The DNA for the CDR3 is TGTGCCAGCAGTTTAAACGGCCTAAACGGCGGTGAGCAGTTCTTC.

The chain couples TRBV7-9 to TRBJ1-6, with a weak D call TRBD1 (5 bases). CDR3 length: 13 residues. The V gene lost 5 bases and the J gene lost 10 bases, with 12 bases spanning the gap. Germline CDR1 reads SEHNR; CDR2 reads FQNEAQ (reference sequence). The CDR3 sequence: CASSTQGGSPLHF. The CDR3 region has the DNA TGTGCCAGCAGCACGCAGGGTGGCTCACCCCTCCACTTT.